The present TCR beta chain was sequenced within a study of T cell changes during pregnancy in multiple sclerosis. CDR3 length: 18 amino acids. The ends lost 0 bases at V and 4 bases at J; junction bases unmatched: 14. Per germline, CDR1 LNHDA and CDR2 SQIVND (reference sequence). Method: immunoSEQ multiplex PCR; TCRdb's copy keeps in-frame clones and lacks some. The sample holds approximately 130,000 clones, less than 97% seen once. The rearrangement uses TRBV19 and TRBJ2-5, with 7 bases lining up with TRBD2. The clonotype originates from a female donor with multiple sclerosis, enrolled in a pregnancy study. Sequences were derived from peripheral blood, sampled after pregnancy. CDR3 sequence reads: CASSIDYGPAGLSETQYF. The DNA for the CDR3 is TGTGCCAGTAGTATAGATTACGGACCAGCGGGACTTTCAGAGACCCAGTACTTC.